These 24 T cell receptor beta chains share one sample of origin, sequenced in a study of T cell changes during pregnancy in multiple sclerosis. The assay was immunoSEQ multiplex PCR, and TCRdb's table has in-frame clones only and misses some. The sample lists around 110,000 clones, around 90% occurring once. The specimen was peripheral blood, collected after pregnancy. The receptors here all came from a female donor with multiple sclerosis, enrolled in a pregnancy study.

This clone was seen just once. V usage is TRBV2 and J usage is TRBJ1-5; 8 positions match TRBD1. This CDR3 contains 13 residues. V lost 6 bases to trimming and J lost 5 bases; unmatched junction nucleotides: 3. Germline V gene data show CDR1 as SNHLY and CDR2 as FYNNEI. CDR3 coding DNA: TGTGCCAGCAGCCCAGGGGGCGATCAGCCCCAGCATTTT. Amino acids: CASSPGGDQPQHF.

The CDR3 spells CSVGTTEGYNEQFF. CDR3 bases: TGCAGCGTTGGGACTACCGAGGGTTACAATGAGCAGTTCTTC. The gene calls are TRBV29-1 and TRBJ2-1; perhaps TRBD2 as D (6 bases). The ends were cut back, 4 bases at V and 4 bases at J, with 14 bases in the middle. The CDR3 is made up of 14 amino acids. Germline CDR1 SQVTM, CDR2 ANQGSEA.

This clone was seen a handful of times. This chain uses TRBV5-6 with TRBJ1-2, with TRBD1 matching over 8 bases. The trim removed 4 bases at V and 6 bases at J, leaving 8 bases unmatched. Germline V gene sequence: CDR1 SGHDT, CDR2 YYEEEE. The CDR3 is 14 amino acids. The CDR3 DNA follows: TGTGCCAGCAGCCGACAGGGGAGAAAAGATGGCTACACCTTC. It specifies CASSRQGRKDGYTF.

The rearrangement joins TRBV5-1 to TRBJ2-2, with D perhaps matching TRBD1 (5 bases). The CDR3 has 14 residues. Germline CDR1 and CDR2: SGHRS and YFSETQ. Between the trimmed V and J ends, which lost 3 bases and 5 bases, there was a span of 11 bases. This chain's CDR3 is CASSSTVGTGELFF. In nucleotides, the CDR3 is TGCGCCAGCAGCTCGACAGTAGGGACCGGGGAGCTGTTTTTT.

The rearrangement links TRBV28 to TRBJ2-7; D perhaps matches TRBD1 (6 bases). Germline CDR1 reads MDHEN; CDR2 reads SYDVKM. CDR3 length: 18 amino acids. Deletions cut 6 bases from V and 0 bases from J, with 24 bases between. CDR3 DNA: TGTGCCAGCAGACCCTGGGGGCCTTCCTTTAAGAGCTCCTACGAGCAGTACTTC. Encoded protein: CASRPWGPSFKSSYEQYF.

V gene TRBV19 combines with J gene TRBJ1-5; D is possibly TRBD1 (5 bases). CDR1 LNHDA and CDR2 SQIVND come from the germline V gene (reference sequence). The ends were cut back, 5 bases at V and 5 bases at J, with 13 bases in the middle. The length of the CDR3 is 14 residues. The CDR3 DNA is TGTGCCAGTAGTTTGGGGGGATGGTATCAGCCCCAGCATTTT. Translation gives CASSLGGWYQPQHF.

The chain couples TRBV11-2 to TRBJ1-2, with TRBD1 matching over 11 bases. Germline CDR1 SGHAT, CDR2 FQNNGV. Germline trimming cut 5 bases from V and 8 bases from J; bases unmatched to any gene: 7. This CDR3 is 14 amino acids long. CDR3 residues: CASSPGQGENGYTF. The CDR3, as DNA: TGTGCCAGCAGCCCGGGACAGGGGGAAAACGGCTACACCTTC. The entire variable domain, with the rest obtained from reference TRBV11-2 and TRBJ1-2, is as follows: EAGVAQSPRYKIIEKRQSVAFWCNPISGHATLYWYQQILGQGPKLLIQFQNNGVVDDSQLPKDRFSAERLKGVDSTLKIQPAKLEDSAVYLCASSPGQGENGYTFGSGTRLTVV.

This chain uses TRBV11-1 with TRBJ2-5; 8 bases map to TRBD2. CDR3 size: 15 residues. After removal of 7 bases from V and 4 bases from J, the junction contained 11 bases not matched to a gene. Looked up from germline, CDR1 is SGHAT and CDR2 is FQDESV (reference sequence). The CDR3 here is CASTVGLAIGETQYF. Written as DNA, the CDR3 is TGTGCCAGCACCGTAGGACTAGCAATAGGAGAGACCCAGTACTTC.

This clone was picked up a small number of times. The chain joins TRBV18 to TRBJ1-4; D remains ambiguous. CDR3 size: 14 residues. Trimming removed 5 bases at V and 8 bases at J, with 15 bases between. Per the germline V gene, CDR1 is KGHSH and CDR2 is LQKENI. CDR3 region: CASSTAGSKEKLFF. The CDR3 nucleotides read TGTGCCAGCTCAACTGCAGGAAGCAAGGAAAAACTGTTTTTT. Variable domain in full (rest from reference TRBV18 and TRBJ1-4): NAGVMQNPRHLVRRRGQEARLRCSPMKGHSHVYWYRQLPEEGLKFMVYLQKENIIDESGMPKERFSAEFPKEGPSILRIQQVVRGDSAAYFCASSTAGSKEKLFFGSGTQLSVL.

The rearrangement links TRBV30 to TRBJ1-1; a possible D gene is TRBD1 (6 bases). In germline, CDR1 is GTSNPN, CDR2 SVGIG (reference sequence). The CDR3 has 15 amino acids. Trimming removed 0 bases from V and 3 bases from J, with 14 bases in between. CDR3 amino acids: CAWSVRKQGDTEAFF. As DNA, the CDR3 is TGTGCCTGGAGTGTACGGAAACAGGGTGACACTGAAGCTTTCTTT.

V usage is TRBV5-1 and J usage is TRBJ2-1, with 10 bases fitting TRBD1. The CDR3 runs 15 residues. V lost 1 base, J lost 6 bases, and 4 bases stayed unmatched. From germline, CDR1 is SGHRS and CDR2 YFSETQ. The CDR3 sequence is CASSLLTGGSNEQFF. DNA of the CDR3: TGCGCCAGCAGCTTGCTGACAGGGGGCTCCAATGAGCAGTTCTTC.

V and J are TRBV7-9 and TRBJ2-3; D gene uncertain. The CDR3 runs 12 residues. Trimming cost V 3 bases and J 3 bases, with 4 bases left between them. Germline CDR1 and CDR2: SEHNR and FQNEAQ (reference sequence). The CDR3 spells CASSFYTDTQYF. Written as DNA, the CDR3 is TGTGCCAGCAGCTTCTATACAGATACGCAGTATTTT.

The chain uses TRBV7-6 and TRBJ1-5; 9 nucleotides match TRBD1. This CDR3 has 15 residues. V dropped 4 bases and J dropped 6; count of bases not matched to a gene: 7. Germline lookup yields CDR1 SGHVS and CDR2 FNYEAQ. This CDR3 reads CASSSGTGFSQPQHF. Written as DNA, the CDR3 is TGTGCCAGCAGCTCCGGGACAGGGTTTTCTCAGCCCCAGCATTTT.

V and J are TRBV7-9 and TRBJ2-5, with 11 bases aligning to TRBD1. J gave up 5 bases and V 6 bases, and 5 bases lay outside the gene matches. The germline CDR1 and CDR2 sequences are SEHNR and FQNEAQ (reference sequence). This CDR3 is built from 14 residues. The CDR3 sequence is CASSQDRGLETQYF. CDR3 nucleotide sequence: TGTGCCAGCAGTCAGGACAGGGGGCTGGAGACCCAGTACTTC.

The chain links TRBV7-9 to TRBJ1-2; 7 positions agree with TRBD1. The ends lost 1 base at V and 5 bases at J; junction bases unmatched: 4. Germline CDR1 is SEHNR and CDR2 is FQNEAQ (reference sequence). CDR3 length: 14 amino acids. In DNA form, the CDR3 reads TGTGCCAGCAGCTTAGAGGACAGGCTATATGGCTACACCTTC. The encoded protein is CASSLEDRLYGYTF. The variable domain in full, with the rest retrieved from reference TRBV7-9 and TRBJ1-2, is DTGVSQNPRHKITKRGQNVTFRCDPISEHNRLYWYRQTLGQGPEFLTYFQNEAQLEKSRLLSDRFSAERPKGSFSTLEIQRTEQGDSAMYLCASSLEDRLYGYTFGSGTRLTVV.

The chain recombines TRBV11-2 with TRBJ1-5; tentatively, D is TRBD1 (6 bases). The ends were cut back, 1 base at V and 4 bases at J, with 11 bases in the middle. CDR1 SGHAT and CDR2 FQNNGV come from the germline V gene. This CDR3 has 15 amino acids. The CDR3, as DNA: TGTGCCAGCAGCTTAGGGCTGGGGGCAAATCAGCCCCAGCATTTT. This translates into CASSLGLGANQPQHF.

V usage is TRBV19 and J usage is TRBJ1-1; D is uncertain. CDR3 length: 16 amino acids. V was clipped by 1 base and J by 1 base, with 13 bases between them. Germline assignment: CDR1 LNHDA and CDR2 SQIVND (reference sequence). CDR3 in DNA: TGTGCCAGTAGTATAGGGGGAGGGTTGGCGAACACTGAAGCTTTCTTT. This gives the protein CASSIGGGLANTEAFF.

The CDR3 loop reads CASSPHSMNTEAFF. In DNA form, the CDR3 reads TGTGCCAGCAGCCCCCATAGCATGAACACTGAAGCTTTCTTT. V is TRBV7-9 and J is TRBJ1-1; D ambiguous. The germline V and J ends were trimmed by 5 bases and 0 bases, with 10 bases remaining between them. The germline CDR1 and CDR2 sequences are SEHNR and FQNEAQ (reference sequence). This CDR3 region has 14 residues.

This sequence joins TRBV18 and TRBJ2-5; D is uncertain. Trimming cost V 3 bases and J 5 bases, with 7 bases left between them. Germline V gene data show CDR1 as KGHSH and CDR2 as LQKENI. CDR3 length equals 12 residues. The CDR3 DNA reads TGTGCCAGCTCACCCCCCTCGGAGACCCAGTACTTC. Its protein is CASSPPSETQYF.

This clone is a singleton in its sample. The chain is built from TRBV7-6 and TRBJ2-5, with a tentative D call TRBD1 (6 bases). In germline, CDR1 is SGHVS, CDR2 FNYEAQ. CDR3 size: 14 residues. Trimming stripped 5 bases from V and 5 bases from J, with 15 bases between. DNA for the CDR3: TGTGCCAGCAGCCGCCTACAGGGACGGGAGACCCAGTACTTC. This gives the protein CASSRLQGRETQYF.

The chain combines TRBV10-1 with TRBJ2-3; 10 bases agree with TRBD2. The germline V gene encodes CDR1 WNHNN and CDR2 SYGVQD (reference sequence). V shed 0 bases, J shed 4 bases, and the junction held 7 bases outside the gene matches. This CDR3 has 17 amino acids. CDR3 sequence: CASSESRSGRVPDTQYF. The CDR3 DNA is TGCGCCAGCAGTGAGTCCCGAAGCGGGAGGGTCCCAGATACGCAGTATTTT.

V gene TRBV5-1 combines with J gene TRBJ2-3; a weak D match, TRBD2 (6 bases). CDR3 length: 14 residues. CDR1 is SGHRS, CDR2 YFSETQ, per germline. Trimming took 3 bases from V and 4 from J, leaving 12 bases between them. CDR3 residues: CASSWTNRPDTQYF. In nucleotides, the CDR3 is TGCGCCAGCAGCTGGACTAATCGCCCAGATACGCAGTATTTT. Combining the CDR3 with reference TRBV5-1 and TRBJ2-3 gives the whole variable domain KAGVTQTPRYLIKTRGQQVTLSCSPISGHRSVSWYQQTPGQGLQFLFEYFSETQRNKGNFPGRFSGRQFSNSRSEMNVSTLELGDSALYLCASSWTNRPDTQYFGPGTRLTVL.

This clone was seen only once. The J gene is TRBJ1-2, the V gene TRBV30; TRBD1 is a possible D gene (5 bases). The CDR3 loop spans 17 amino acids. V was clipped by 2 bases and J by 4 bases, with 23 bases between them. Per germline, CDR1 GTSNPN and CDR2 SVGIG (reference sequence). This CDR3 reads CAWSRQGGRFYFYGYTF. The CDR3 region has the DNA TGTGCCTGGAGTCGGCAGGGAGGCCGCTTTTACTTCTATGGCTACACCTTC.

V and J are TRBV10-1 and TRBJ2-7; TRBD2 aligns across 12 bases. With V trimmed by 7 bases and J by 2 bases, 9 bases remained unmatched. This CDR3 spans 16 amino acids. CDR1 and CDR2 from the germline V gene are WNHNN and SYGVQD (reference sequence). CDR3 sequence: CASIQLAGGPAYEQYF. The CDR3 region has the DNA TGCGCCAGCATTCAACTAGCGGGGGGCCCCGCCTACGAGCAGTACTTC.